This TCR beta chain was retrieved from a study of PD-1 blockade in classical Hodgkin lymphoma. Noted time point: cycle 4 day 1 (C4D1), after about 6 weeks of nivolumab. Each and every patient relapsed after autologous stem cell transplantation, and patients got differing brentuximab vedotin exposure. CDR1 and CDR2 (germline): SEHNR, FQNEAQ (reference sequence). The J segment lost 6 bases and the V segment lost 5 bases, leaving 6 bases of the junction unmatched. The CDR3 runs 14 residues. The repertoire was sequenced with immunoSEQ multiplex PCR; TCRdb's copy has only in-frame clones and lacks some. This sample has about 92,000 clones, with 65% to 85% found just once. Points on this clone: Its antigen is currently unknown.

Notes on the study in general: Significantly greater TCR diversity emerged by C4D1 in CD4+ cells but not CD8+ cells. It was reported that newly diagnosed patients had less baseline TCR diversity than healthy donors.

The source is a human donor with classical Hodgkin lymphoma. J is TRBJ2-1 and V is TRBV7-9, with 8 bases identical to TRBD1. The sequencing used peripheral blood mononuclear cells (PBMCs), collected before the fourth cycle of nivolumab. CDR3 DNA: TGTGCCAGCAGCCTGGACAGGGAAGTCAATGAGCAGTTCTTC. Protein: CASSLDREVNEQFF.